This is a list of T cell receptor beta chains from one sample in a study of brain T cells in children with intractable seizures. Here immunoSEQ multiplex PCR was the method, and the copy in TCRdb shows in-frame clones only, minus some. The sample holds a few hundred thousand clones, roughly 93% seen once. The specimen was peripheral blood, collected approximately 5 months after surgery. The source is a boy younger than two with tuberous sclerosis and intractable seizures. The CDR3 runs from the conserved cysteine through the conserved F or W. Each record gives: V gene, D gene, clone size, J gene, CDR3 DNA, CDR3 protein. D genes are given only for firm matches. Expanded clones get a size class; other rows say once, few or many, or leave the size out.

v_call: TRBV6-5
d_call: TRBD1
clone_size: once
j_call: TRBJ1-3
cdr3_nt: TGTGCCAGCAGTTTAACAGGGGGTGGAAACACCATATATTTT
cdr3_aa: CASSLTGGGNTIYF

v_call: TRBV6-6
d_call: .
clone_size: .
j_call: TRBJ2-3
cdr3_nt: TGTGCCAGCAGTTACAAGGACGGCACCACAGATACGCAGTATTTT
cdr3_aa: CASSYKDGTTDTQYF

v_call: TRBV5-4
d_call: TRBD1
clone_size: .
j_call: TRBJ1-6
cdr3_nt: TGTGCCAGCAGCCCCCGGACAGGACTAAATTCACCCCTCCACTTT
cdr3_aa: CASSPRTGLNSPLHF

v_call: TRBV3-1/TRBV3-2
d_call: TRBD1
clone_size: .
j_call: TRBJ1-1
cdr3_nt: TGTGCCAGCAGCCAAAAAACAGGGGGCCGTACTGAAGCTTTCTTT
cdr3_aa: CASSQKTGGRTEAFF

v_call: TRBV12-3/TRBV12-4
d_call: .
clone_size: once
j_call: TRBJ1-4
cdr3_nt: TGTGCCAGCAGTGATACATGGCAGAAACTGTTTTTT
cdr3_aa: CASSDTWQKLFF

v_call: TRBV2
d_call: TRBD2
clone_size: .
j_call: TRBJ2-3
cdr3_nt: TGTGCCAGGAGCTCTAGCGGGAGGGTGGATACGCAGTATTTT
cdr3_aa: CARSSSGRVDTQYF

v_call: TRBV7-9
d_call: TRBD1
clone_size: .
j_call: TRBJ1-4
cdr3_nt: TGTGCCAGCAGCTTGACAGGGGGGGCAACTAATGAAAAACTGTTTTTT
cdr3_aa: CASSLTGGATNEKLFF

v_call: TRBV9
d_call: TRBD1
clone_size: .
j_call: TRBJ1-3
cdr3_nt: TGTGCCAGCAGCGCCCGACAGGGCATACGGCTCGCCCATGGAAACACCATATATTTT
cdr3_aa: CASSARQGIRLAHGNTIYF

v_call: TRBV5-1
d_call: TRBD2
clone_size: .
j_call: TRBJ2-1
cdr3_nt: TGCGCCAGCAGCTTGGCGCTGAGTTATACGGGGGGGCACAATGAGCAGTTCTTC
cdr3_aa: CASSLALSYTGGHNEQFF

v_call: TRBV14
d_call: .
clone_size: .
j_call: TRBJ1-1
cdr3_nt: TGTGCCAGCATCCAAGGTCCGGACACTGAAGCTTTCTTT
cdr3_aa: CASIQGPDTEAFF

v_call: TRBV6-5
d_call: .
clone_size: .
j_call: TRBJ1-1
cdr3_nt: TGTGCCAGCAGCTACGGACGGGCCACTGAAGCTTTCTTT
cdr3_aa: CASSYGRATEAFF

v_call: TRBV10-1
d_call: .
clone_size: once
j_call: TRBJ1-5
cdr3_nt: TGCGCTTGGTGTGACTGTGGGAGACTTTTTCAGCCCCAGCATTTT
cdr3_aa: CAWCDCGRLFQPQHF

v_call: TRBV6-5
d_call: TRBD1
clone_size: .
j_call: TRBJ1-2
cdr3_nt: TGTGCCAGCAGTTACTCGGACAGGTCGCATGGCTACACCTTC
cdr3_aa: CASSYSDRSHGYTF

v_call: TRBV30
d_call: TRBD1
clone_size: .
j_call: TRBJ1-1
cdr3_nt: TGTGCCTGGAGTCGACAGGGGGCTGAAGCTTTCTTT
cdr3_aa: CAWSRQGAEAFF

v_call: TRBV3-1/TRBV3-2
d_call: .
clone_size: .
j_call: TRBJ2-5
cdr3_nt: TGTGCCAGCAGCCTGAACTCCGTCCGAGAGACCCAGTACTTC
cdr3_aa: CASSLNSVRETQYF

v_call: TRBV18
d_call: .
clone_size: .
j_call: TRBJ1-3
cdr3_nt: TGTGCCAGCTCACCGTCCATTAGCTCTGGAAACACCATATATTTT
cdr3_aa: CASSPSISSGNTIYF

v_call: TRBV12-3/TRBV12-4
d_call: .
clone_size: .
j_call: TRBJ1-4
cdr3_nt: TGTGCCAGCAGTCCCCGGGACCGAGAAAAACTGTTTTTT
cdr3_aa: CASSPRDREKLFF

v_call: TRBV7-9
d_call: .
clone_size: .
j_call: TRBJ2-3
cdr3_nt: TGTGCCAGCAGCTTAGAACTAGATTTCACAGATACGCAGTATTTT
cdr3_aa: CASSLELDFTDTQYF

v_call: TRBV6-1
d_call: TRBD1
clone_size: .
j_call: TRBJ1-5
cdr3_nt: TGTGCCAGCAGTGAACCAAAGGGGGCGAGCAATCAGCCCCAGCATTTT
cdr3_aa: CASSEPKGASNQPQHF

v_call: TRBV4-1
d_call: TRBD2
clone_size: .
j_call: TRBJ2-7
cdr3_nt: TGCGCCAGCAGCCAAGTTCGTCCTAGCGGGAGGTACGAGCAGTACTTC
cdr3_aa: CASSQVRPSGRYEQYF

v_call: TRBV11-2
d_call: .
clone_size: .
j_call: TRBJ2-7
cdr3_nt: TGTGCCAGCAGCTTAGATCTCAGGATCGGCACCCCATACGAGCAGTACTTC
cdr3_aa: CASSLDLRIGTPYEQYF

v_call: TRBV24-1
d_call: .
clone_size: .
j_call: TRBJ1-2
cdr3_nt: TGTGCCACCAGTGATCCTGACATAGAAGGCTACACCTTC
cdr3_aa: CATSDPDIEGYTF

v_call: TRBV30
d_call: .
clone_size: once
j_call: TRBJ1-1
cdr3_nt: TGTGCCCGGGCCGGTGTGAACACTGAAGCTTTCTTT
cdr3_aa: CARAGVNTEAFF

v_call: TRBV7-9
d_call: .
clone_size: .
j_call: TRBJ2-1
cdr3_nt: TGTGCCAGCAGCTTAGAAGGGGCAGAGCAGTTCTTC
cdr3_aa: CASSLEGAEQFF

v_call: TRBV4-1
d_call: .
clone_size: .
j_call: TRBJ1-1
cdr3_nt: TGCGCCAGCAGCCCCACTTGGACGGCGAACACTGAAGCTTTCTTT
cdr3_aa: CASSPTWTANTEAFF

v_call: TRBV2
d_call: .
clone_size: .
j_call: TRBJ2-5
cdr3_nt: TGTGCCAGCAGTGTCGTACGGGGAGCACAAGAGACCCAGTACTTC
cdr3_aa: CASSVVRGAQETQYF

v_call: TRBV7-8
d_call: .
clone_size: .
j_call: TRBJ2-7
cdr3_nt: TGTGCCAGCAGCTTAGTATCCCCGGGGGCGGCGGGTGGCGAGCAGTACTTC
cdr3_aa: CASSLVSPGAAGGEQYF

v_call: TRBV16
d_call: TRBD2
clone_size: .
j_call: TRBJ2-2
cdr3_nt: TGTGCCAGCAGCCAAGCCTCTCTAGCGGGAGTTGACACCGGGGAGCTGTTTTTT
cdr3_aa: CASSQASLAGVDTGELFF

v_call: TRBV19
d_call: .
clone_size: .
j_call: TRBJ1-1
cdr3_nt: TGTGCCAGTAGTAGAGCACAGGAGAACACTGAAGCTTTCTTT
cdr3_aa: CASSRAQENTEAFF

v_call: TRBV27
d_call: TRBD1
clone_size: .
j_call: TRBJ2-2
cdr3_nt: TGTGCCAGCAGTCACGGACAGGTGGCGGAGCTGTTTTTT
cdr3_aa: CASSHGQVAELFF

v_call: TRBV20-1
d_call: TRBD1
clone_size: .
j_call: TRBJ2-5
cdr3_nt: TGCAGTGCTAAAAGGACAGGCATTTACTTC
cdr3_aa: CSAKRTGIYF

v_call: TRBV2
d_call: TRBD1
clone_size: .
j_call: TRBJ1-5
cdr3_nt: TGTGCCAGCAGTGAACAGGGGACAGGCAATCAGCCCCAGCATTTT
cdr3_aa: CASSEQGTGNQPQHF

v_call: TRBV27
d_call: TRBD2
clone_size: .
j_call: TRBJ2-3
cdr3_nt: TGTGCCAGCAGTCTAAAGACCCGGACTAGCGGGGGACCGGCTACGCAGTATTTT
cdr3_aa: CASSLKTRTSGGPATQYF

v_call: TRBV12-3/TRBV12-4
d_call: .
clone_size: .
j_call: TRBJ2-7
cdr3_nt: TGTGCCAGCAGCCTTCTTCGCACCGAGCAGTACTTC
cdr3_aa: CASSLLRTEQYF

v_call: TRBV7-9
d_call: .
clone_size: .
j_call: TRBJ2-7
cdr3_nt: TGTGCCAGCAGCTTAGTTAGTGGCCCCTACGAGCAGTACTTC
cdr3_aa: CASSLVSGPYEQYF

v_call: TRBV9
d_call: .
clone_size: .
j_call: TRBJ2-1
cdr3_nt: TGTGCCAGCAGCGTGGAGGACCCAAGGGGCAATGAGCAGTTCTTC
cdr3_aa: CASSVEDPRGNEQFF

v_call: TRBV7-9
d_call: .
clone_size: .
j_call: TRBJ2-2
cdr3_nt: TGTGCCAGCAGCTCTCGTATTCTCGCCGGGGAGCTGTTTTTT
cdr3_aa: CASSSRILAGELFF

v_call: TRBV11-3
d_call: .
clone_size: .
j_call: TRBJ2-5
cdr3_nt: TGTGCCAGCAGCCCTAGCCAGGTCATAGAGACCCAGTACTTC
cdr3_aa: CASSPSQVIETQYF

v_call: TRBV3-1/TRBV3-2
d_call: TRBD1
clone_size: .
j_call: TRBJ2-7
cdr3_nt: TGTGCCAGCAGCCCAGGGGGCGAGCAGTACTTC
cdr3_aa: CASSPGGEQYF

v_call: TRBV7-5
d_call: .
clone_size: .
j_call: TRBJ2-3
cdr3_nt: TGTGCCAGAAGCTTAGTGACTAGCGGCGGGGATACGCAGTATTTT
cdr3_aa: CARSLVTSGGDTQYF

v_call: TRBV5-1
d_call: .
clone_size: .
j_call: TRBJ2-3
cdr3_nt: TGCGCCAGCAGCCAGAGGAGGGACAGTGTAAGGAGGAACACAGATACGCAGTATTTT
cdr3_aa: CASSQRRDSVRRNTDTQYF

v_call: TRBV7-9
d_call: TRBD2
clone_size: few
j_call: TRBJ2-7
cdr3_nt: TGTGCCAGCAGCAGCACTAGCGCCGAGCAGTACTTC
cdr3_aa: CASSSTSAEQYF

v_call: TRBV4-2
d_call: .
clone_size: .
j_call: TRBJ2-7
cdr3_nt: TGTGCCAGCAGCCAAGGGCTACCATCCTACGAGCAGTACTTC
cdr3_aa: CASSQGLPSYEQYF

v_call: TRBV14
d_call: .
clone_size: .
j_call: TRBJ2-3
cdr3_nt: TGTGCCAGCAGCCCCCGTGGCGGAATAAGCACAGATACGCAGTATTTT
cdr3_aa: CASSPRGGISTDTQYF

v_call: TRBV30
d_call: .
clone_size: .
j_call: TRBJ2-3
cdr3_nt: TGTGCCTGGAGTCAAGGCGTACACACAGATACGCAGTATTTT
cdr3_aa: CAWSQGVHTDTQYF

v_call: TRBV7-9
d_call: .
clone_size: few
j_call: TRBJ1-1
cdr3_nt: TGTGCCAGCAGCTCAACGACAGTGGGCACTGAAGCTTTCTTT
cdr3_aa: CASSSTTVGTEAFF

v_call: TRBV3-1/TRBV3-2
d_call: .
clone_size: once
j_call: TRBJ2-5
cdr3_nt: TGTGCCAGTTCACTCGGACAGTTCCTGTACCAAGAGACCCAGTACTTC
cdr3_aa: CASSLGQFLYQETQYF

v_call: TRBV5-6
d_call: .
clone_size: .
j_call: TRBJ1-2
cdr3_nt: TGTGCCAGCAGCTTGGTAGGGATGATGGGGTATGGCTACACCTTC
cdr3_aa: CASSLVGMMGYGYTF

v_call: TRBV6-5
d_call: .
clone_size: .
j_call: TRBJ1-2
cdr3_nt: TGTGCCACCACCCCCCGGGACACCAACTATGGCTACACCTTC
cdr3_aa: CATTPRDTNYGYTF

v_call: TRBV6-2/TRBV6-3
d_call: TRBD2
clone_size: .
j_call: TRBJ2-1
cdr3_nt: TGTGCCAGCAGTTACTCGTATCGAGCGGGAGCCGGGGGAGGTAGTTACAATGAGCAGTTCTTC
cdr3_aa: CASSYSYRAGAGGGSYNEQFF

v_call: TRBV19
d_call: .
clone_size: .
j_call: TRBJ2-1
cdr3_nt: TGTGCCAGTAGTATTCAACAGGGGGGGTTATATGAGCAGTTCTTC
cdr3_aa: CASSIQQGGLYEQFF

v_call: TRBV19
d_call: TRBD1
clone_size: .
j_call: TRBJ1-2
cdr3_nt: TGTGCCAGTAGTATAGGGGACAGGTTTAACTATGGCTACACCTTC
cdr3_aa: CASSIGDRFNYGYTF

v_call: TRBV19
d_call: TRBD1
clone_size: .
j_call: TRBJ1-4
cdr3_nt: TGTGCCAGTAGTAGGACAGGGGGTAGGGAAAAACTGTTTTTT
cdr3_aa: CASSRTGGREKLFF